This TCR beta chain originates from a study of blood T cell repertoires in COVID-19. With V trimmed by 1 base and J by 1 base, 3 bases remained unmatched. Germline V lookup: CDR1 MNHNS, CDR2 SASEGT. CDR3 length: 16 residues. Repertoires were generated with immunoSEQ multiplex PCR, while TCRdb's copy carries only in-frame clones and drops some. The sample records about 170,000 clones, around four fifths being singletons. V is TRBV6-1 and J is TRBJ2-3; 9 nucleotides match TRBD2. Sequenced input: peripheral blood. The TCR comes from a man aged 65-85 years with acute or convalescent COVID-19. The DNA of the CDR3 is TGTGCCAGCAGTGAAGAAGCGGGGGGCGGCACAGATACGCAGTATTTT. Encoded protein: CASSEEAGGGTDTQYF.